Shown below are 23 T cell receptor beta chains from a single sample sequenced in a study of response to subunit inactivated influenza vaccine. TCRdb analysed the RT-PCR reads with MiXCR anew, one entry per CDR3 protein. Of around 180,000 distinct CDR3 sequences detected, around 9.2% appear once; the ten largest clones hold approximately 11%. The sequencing here drew on non-naive T cells sorted from PBMCs, taken on the day of vaccination. Receptors were obtained from a man aged 50 to 60 who received an inactivated influenza vaccine.

This chain joins TRBV29-1 and TRBJ2-3; 9 nucleotides match TRBD2. The V and J ends lost 4 bases and 2 bases, in that order; junction bases with no gene match: 13. Germline CDR1 reads SQVTM; CDR2 reads ANQGSEA. The CDR3 runs 17 residues. The CDR3 nucleotides are TGCAGCGTTGCGGGTTTGCGGGAGGGCAGGGACACAGATACGCAGTATTTT. The encoded protein is CSVAGLREGRDTDTQYF.

The V call is TRBV5-1, the J call TRBJ2-2; maybe TRBD2 (6 bases). The CDR3 contains 17 residues. The germline V gene has CDR1 SGHRS and CDR2 YFSETQ. V gave up 0 bases and J gave up 6 bases, with 18 bases separating them. CDR3 in amino acids: CASSLARGILGPGELFF. As DNA, the CDR3 is TGCGCCAGCAGCTTGGCCCGGGGGATCCTCGGGCCCGGGGAGCTGTTTTTT.

This clonotype was seen a handful of times. V gene TRBV7-2 combines with J gene TRBJ1-6; D is perhaps TRBD1 (6 bases). With 7 bases removed from V and 7 bases from J, the gap between germline ends came to 20 bases. Germline CDR1 reads SGHTA; CDR2 reads FQGNSA. CDR3 length: 16 residues. In nucleotides, the CDR3 is TGTGCCAGCACCGGGGGGGGCAATCTACGCAATTCACCCCTCCACTTT. This codes for CASTGGGNLRNSPLHF.

This clonotype was seen a handful of times. This chain joins TRBV12-3 or TRBV12-4 and TRBJ2-2; 7 nucleotides align to TRBD2. The CDR3 contains 14 residues. Trimming at V came to 6 bases and at J to 2 bases, leaving 3 bases not matched to a gene. The CDR3 region is CASRGGVNTGELFF. The DNA of the CDR3 is TGTGCCAGCAGGGGGGGGGTAAACACCGGGGAGCTGTTTTTT.

This clonotype was seen ten or more times. J is TRBJ2-7 and V is TRBV7-9, with 8 nucleotides matching TRBD1. J gave up 1 base and V 4 bases, and 9 bases lay outside the gene matches. Germline-derived CDR1 and CDR2 are SEHNR and FQNEAQ (reference sequence). CDR3 size: 16 residues. The CDR3 reads CASSSTSDRASYEQYF. CDR3 sequence (DNA): TGTGCCAGCAGCTCTACGTCGGACAGGGCTTCCTACGAGCAGTACTTC.

Ten or more counts support this clonotype. The rearrangement uses TRBV4-3 and TRBJ2-2; TRBD2 matches at 9 bases. V shed 1 base and J 2 bases; nucleotides not matched to a gene: 2. The germline V gene encodes CDR1 LGHNA and CDR2 YSLEER. The CDR3 loop spans 16 amino acids. CDR3 region: CASSQGLAVNTGELFF. DNA of the CDR3: TGCGCCAGCAGCCAAGGACTAGCGGTAAACACCGGGGAGCTGTTTTTT.

This chain links TRBV6-4 with TRBJ1-5, with 7 bases matching TRBD1. Germline assignment: CDR1 MRHNA and CDR2 SNTAGT. The CDR3 spans 14 residues. V shed 3 bases and J 1 base; nucleotides not matched to a gene: 0. CDR3 sequence (DNA): TGTGCCAGCAGTGAACAGGGGAGCAATCAGCCCCAGCATTTT. Its protein is CASSEQGSNQPQHF.

The V call is TRBV28, the J call TRBJ2-2; D uncertain. Germline V lookup: CDR1 MDHEN, CDR2 SYDVKM. V was trimmed by 5 bases and J by 0 bases, leaving 7 bases between them. This CDR3 contains 14 residues. Written as DNA, the CDR3 is TGTGCCAGCAGTCGCTCAGCGAACACCGGGGAGCTGTTTTTT. Its translation is CASSRSANTGELFF. Complete variable domain (other parts from reference TRBV28 and TRBJ2-2): DVKVTQSSRYLVKRTGEKVFLECVQDMDHENMFWYRQDPGLGLRLIYFSYDVKMKEKGDIPEGYSVSREKKERFSLILESASTNQTSMYLCASSRSANTGELFFGEGSRLTVL.

This clonotype appeared a few times. V is TRBV2 and J is TRBJ2-2; D gene ambiguous. Trimming pared 6 bases from V and 0 bases from J, leaving 8 bases between. Germline assignment: CDR1 SNHLY and CDR2 FYNNEI. This CDR3 region has 14 residues. The CDR3 reads CASRVGTNTGELFF. The CDR3 DNA is TGTGCCAGCAGGGTGGGAACGAACACCGGGGAGCTGTTTTTT.

This clonotype was observed a few times. The rearrangement links TRBV20-1 to TRBJ1-2; possibly TRBD1 for D (6 bases). This CDR3 has 15 residues. Per germline, CDR1 DFQATT and CDR2 SNEGSKA (reference sequence). V was shortened by 0 bases and J by 0 bases, with 11 bases between the two germline ends. The CDR3 DNA is TGCAGTGCTAGAGAACAGGGCCGAACTAACTATGGCTACACCTTC. As protein: CSAREQGRTNYGYTF.

This clonotype came up a few times. V usage is TRBV20-1 and J usage is TRBJ1-1; no clear D. Germline lookup yields CDR1 DFQATT and CDR2 SNEGSKA (reference sequence). The V end was cut by 5 bases, the J end by 5 bases, with 12 bases between. The CDR3 has 12 residues. CDR3 region: CSAFLGGTEAFF. The DNA of the CDR3 is TGCAGTGCTTTCTTGGGAGGGACTGAAGCTTTCTTT.

This clonotype was recorded many times. The V call is TRBV5-6, the J call TRBJ2-3; 9 bases line up with TRBD1. CDR1 is SGHDT, CDR2 YYEEEE, per germline. This CDR3 is built from 15 residues. V was clipped by 4 bases and J by 1 base; unmatched bases: 4. CDR3 loop: CASSPWTGGTDTQYF. CDR3 DNA: TGTGCCAGCAGCCCCTGGACAGGGGGCACAGATACGCAGTATTTT.

This clonotype showed up many times. The chain combines TRBV7-2 with TRBJ2-1; 8 bases line up with TRBD1. The CDR3 spans 14 residues. Unmatched junction bases numbered 7, after V lost 7 bases and J lost 5 bases. Germline CDR1 reads SGHTA; CDR2 reads FQGNSA. CDR3 nucleotide sequence: TGTGCCAGCAACAACAGGGGGATCGACAATGAGCAGTTCTTC. It codes for CASNNRGIDNEQFF.

This clonotype was seen a few times. The V call is TRBV29-1, the J call TRBJ1-1, with D maybe TRBD1 (5 bases). V lost 6 bases and J 5 bases, leaving 25 bases between the germline ends. The germline gives CDR1 SQVTM, CDR2 ANQGSEA. The CDR3 is 16 amino acids. The CDR3 nucleotides are TGCAGCGTACTACAATGGGACGCAAAAAGGCGTACTGAAGCTTTCTTT. Residues: CSVLQWDAKRRTEAFF. Combining the CDR3 with reference TRBV29-1 and TRBJ1-1 gives the whole variable domain SAVISQKPSRDICQRGTSLTIQCQVDSQVTMMFWYRQQPGQSLTLIATANQGSEATYESGFVIDKFPISRPNLTFSTLTVSNMSPEDSSIYLCSVLQWDAKRRTEAFFGQGTRLTVV.

The table lists this clonotype with a few counts. The chain joins TRBV4-1 to TRBJ2-5; no definite D call. The germline V gene encodes CDR1 MGHRA and CDR2 YSYEKL. The V gene lost 3 bases and the J gene lost 2 bases, with 10 bases spanning the gap. The CDR3 totals 14 residues. In DNA, the CDR3 is TGCGCCAGCAGCCATCACGGGCGACAAGAGACCCAGTACTTC. Translation gives CASSHHGRQETQYF.

This clonotype came up many times. The chain recombines TRBV5-1 with TRBJ2-7; D may correspond to TRBD1 or TRBD2 (6 bases each). This CDR3 is 15 amino acids long. Germline values: CDR1 SGHRS, CDR2 YFSETQ. Trimming stripped 4 bases from V and 4 bases from J, with 18 bases between. The CDR3 sequence is CASSVTTGRGYEQYF. The CDR3 DNA reads as TGCGCCAGCAGCGTAACGACAGGCCGGGGGTACGAGCAGTACTTC.

This clonotype was recorded a few times. This chain uses TRBV4-3 with TRBJ1-6; 10 bases match TRBD1. V lost 4 bases to trimming and J lost 4 bases; unmatched junction nucleotides: 7. The CDR3 spans 17 residues. Germline V gives CDR1 LGHNA, CDR2 YSLEER. Here the CDR3 DNA reads TGCGCCAGCAGCCGCGGGACAGGGGATTTTTATAATTCACCCCTCCACTTT. Residues: CASSRGTGDFYNSPLHF.

This chain joins TRBV15 and TRBJ2-2; D is ambiguous. The CDR3 is 16 amino acids. Trimming took 4 bases from V and 6 from J, leaving 18 bases between them. Germline V gene lookup returns CDR1 LNHNV and CDR2 YYDKDF (reference sequence). The CDR3 here is CATSNLGISGSGELFF. In DNA form, the CDR3 reads TGTGCCACCAGCAACTTGGGGATATCGGGCTCCGGGGAGCTGTTTTTT.

The chain couples TRBV3-1 to TRBJ1-1; D ambiguous. V lost 0 bases, J lost 9 bases, and 11 bases lay in between. Looked up from germline, CDR1 is LGHDT and CDR2 is YNNKEL (reference sequence). The CDR3 is 13 residues long. Here the CDR3 reads CASSQDWSSKAFF. CDR3 DNA: TGTGCCAGCAGCCAAGATTGGAGCAGCAAAGCTTTCTTT.

This clonotype was detected only a few times. This chain connects TRBV7-9 to TRBJ2-7; D is undetermined. The CDR3 is made up of 13 amino acids. V lost 7 bases and J lost 3, with 13 bases in between. Germline V gene data show CDR1 as SEHNR and CDR2 as FQNEAQ (reference sequence). The CDR3 loop reads CASTPSPVYEQYF. CDR3 coding DNA: TGTGCCAGCACCCCTTCCCCAGTCTACGAGCAGTACTTC.

The chain has TRBV7-6 and TRBJ2-5; D unclear. Trimming took 1 base from V and 2 from J, leaving 11 bases between them. The CDR3 is 15 residues long. The germline V gene has CDR1 SGHVS and CDR2 FNYEAQ. DNA of the CDR3: TGTGCCAGCAGCTTAGAAGTCCCCCAACAAGAGACCCAGTACTTC. Its translation: CASSLEVPQQETQYF. The complete variable domain, with remaining parts taken from reference TRBV7-6 and TRBJ2-5, reads GAGVSQSPRYKVTKRGQDVALRCDPISGHVSLYWYRQALGQGPEFLTYFNYEAQQDKSGLPNDRFSAERPEGSISTLTIQRTEQRDSAMYRCASSLEVPQQETQYFGPGTRLLVL.

This clonotype was counted only a few times. This chain uses TRBV4-1 with TRBJ2-7; D is perhaps TRBD1 or TRBD2 (6 bases each). The CDR3 sequence is 15 residues long. V lost 0 bases and J 2 bases, leaving 11 bases between the germline ends. The germline gives CDR1 MGHRA, CDR2 YSYEKL. CDR3 in amino acids: CASSQDWGATYEQYF. Here the CDR3 DNA reads TGCGCCAGCAGCCAAGATTGGGGGGCCACCTACGAGCAGTACTTC.

This clonotype was observed a few times. The V and J genes are TRBV20-1 and TRBJ1-1, with TRBD1 as a possible D gene (6 bases). The CDR3 contains 14 residues. Trimming left V 2 bases short and J 1 base short, with 11 bases between. CDR1 is DFQATT and CDR2 is SNEGSKA in the germline V gene (reference sequence). The CDR3 DNA follows: TGCAGTGCTAGAAAGGGACAACCGAACACTGAAGCTTTCTTT. It is translated as CSARKGQPNTEAFF.